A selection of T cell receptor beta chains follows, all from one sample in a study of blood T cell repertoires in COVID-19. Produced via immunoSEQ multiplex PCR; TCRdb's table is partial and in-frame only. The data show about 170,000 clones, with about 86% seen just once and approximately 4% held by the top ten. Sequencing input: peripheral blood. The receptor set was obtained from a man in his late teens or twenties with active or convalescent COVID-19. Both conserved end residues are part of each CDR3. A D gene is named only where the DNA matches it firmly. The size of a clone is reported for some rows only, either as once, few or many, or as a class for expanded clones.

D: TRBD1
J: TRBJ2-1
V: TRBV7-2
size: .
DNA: TGTGCCAGCAGCTTAATGGCGGGACAGGGAGGCAATGAGCAGTTCTTC
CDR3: CASSLMAGQGGNEQFF

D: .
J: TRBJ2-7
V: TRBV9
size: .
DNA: TGTGCCAGCAGCGTATTACCCAGCGGTGGCACCTACGAGCAGTACTTC
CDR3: CASSVLPSGGTYEQYF

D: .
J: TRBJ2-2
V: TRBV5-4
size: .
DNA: TGTGCCAGCAGCTTATACAGGTTCAACACCGGGGAGCTGTTTTTT
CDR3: CASSLYRFNTGELFF

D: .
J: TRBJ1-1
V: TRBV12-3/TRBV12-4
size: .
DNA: TGTGCCAGCAGAATCCTACAGGGCACTGAAGCTTTCTTT
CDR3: CASRILQGTEAFF

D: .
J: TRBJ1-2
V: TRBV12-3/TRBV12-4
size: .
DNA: TGTGCCAGCAGGCCCGGGGATGTTGGCTACACCTTC
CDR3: CASRPGDVGYTF

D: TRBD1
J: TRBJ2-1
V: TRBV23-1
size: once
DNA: TGCGCCAGCACACCGCGGCTCTGGCAGGGGGCCAGGAATGAGCAGTTCTTC
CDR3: CASTPRLWQGARNEQFF

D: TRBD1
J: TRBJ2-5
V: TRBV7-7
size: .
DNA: TGTGCTAGCAGCTTAGCCCGAGGACAGGGTTTAGAGACCCAGTACTTC
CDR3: CASSLARGQGLETQYF

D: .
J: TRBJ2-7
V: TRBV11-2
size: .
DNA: TGTGCCAGCAGCTCCTCCCGAGTCTACGAGCAGTACTTC
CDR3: CASSSSRVYEQYF

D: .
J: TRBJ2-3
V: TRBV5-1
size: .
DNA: TGCGCCAGCAGCTTAGGACTCTCTTTCACAGATACGCAGTATTTT
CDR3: CASSLGLSFTDTQYF

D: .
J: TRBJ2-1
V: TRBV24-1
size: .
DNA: TGTGCCACCAGCCGACAGCAGAGCTCCTACAATGAGCAGTTCTTC
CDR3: CATSRQQSSYNEQFF

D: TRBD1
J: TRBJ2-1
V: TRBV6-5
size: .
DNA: TGTGCCACCTACAGACAGGGCTATGAGCAGTTCTTC
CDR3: CATYRQGYEQFF

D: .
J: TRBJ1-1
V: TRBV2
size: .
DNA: TGTGCCAGCACCGAGGAAGACGGCTACACTGAAGCTTTCTTT
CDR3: CASTEEDGYTEAFF

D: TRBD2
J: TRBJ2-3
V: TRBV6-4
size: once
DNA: TGTGCCAGCAGCACTACTAGCGGGGGTCATACGCAGTATTTT
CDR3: CASSTTSGGHTQYF

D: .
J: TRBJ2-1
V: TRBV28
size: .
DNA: TGTGCCACCTCCTCGAACAGTCCCTACAATGAGCAGTTCTTC
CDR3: CATSSNSPYNEQFF

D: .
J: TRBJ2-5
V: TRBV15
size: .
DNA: TGTGCCACCAGCAGCAGGCTAGAGGGTTTGGGAGAGACCCAGTACTTC
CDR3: CATSSRLEGLGETQYF

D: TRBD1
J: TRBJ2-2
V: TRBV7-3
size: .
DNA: TGTGCCAGCAGCCCGACCATCGGGCAGGGGGCGACCGGGGAGCTGTTTTTT
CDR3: CASSPTIGQGATGELFF

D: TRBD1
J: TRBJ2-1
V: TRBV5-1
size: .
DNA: TGCGCCAGCAGCTCGACCGGGACAGGGCTGTTCTTC
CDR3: CASSSTGTGLFF

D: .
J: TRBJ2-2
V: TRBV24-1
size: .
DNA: TGTGCCACCAGTGTGCGACACTCGCCGATAAAGAATTTTAAGCCCGGGGAGCTGTTTTTT
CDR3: CATSVRHSPIKNFKPGELFF

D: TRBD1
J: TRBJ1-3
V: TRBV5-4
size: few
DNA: TGTGCCAGCAGCTTGGGACAGGGAACTGGAAACACCATATATTTT
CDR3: CASSLGQGTGNTIYF

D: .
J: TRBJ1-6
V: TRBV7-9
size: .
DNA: TGTGCCAGCAGCGATTGGGGGCAGTCTAATTCACCCCTCCACTTT
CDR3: CASSDWGQSNSPLHF

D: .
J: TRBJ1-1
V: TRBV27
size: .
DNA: TGTGCCAGCAGTTTATTGACAGGCACTGAAGCTTTCTTT
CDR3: CASSLLTGTEAFF

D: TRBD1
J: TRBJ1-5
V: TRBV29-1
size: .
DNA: TGCAGCGTTCTCGAAACAGGGGGCAGGCAGCCCCAGCATTTT
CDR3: CSVLETGGRQPQHF